This TCR beta chain was recorded in a study of CD8 T cells in Susac syndrome. There are 14 residues in the CDR3. The V gene end was trimmed by 4 bases and the J gene end by 5 bases; junction bases not matched to a gene: 1. Germline CDR1 LGHDT, CDR2 YNNKEL (reference sequence). With random hexamers, 0.5 to 1 ug RNA was reverse transcribed. From the immunoSEQ multiplex PCR reads, TCRdb called clonotypes with MiXCR, one entry per CDR3 protein. The sample lists approximately 200,000 distinct CDR3 sequences; 85% to 95% were seen once. Sequencing input: CD4+ T cells from PBMCs. The clonotype comes from a human donor with multiple sclerosis. This sequence joins TRBV3-1 and TRBJ2-1; 11 bases match TRBD2. The DNA of the CDR3 is TGTGCCAGCAGCCCGGGACTAGCGGACAATGAGCAGTTCTTC. It codes for CASSPGLADNEQFF.